Shown below are 5 T cell receptor beta chains from a single sample sequenced in a study of beta chain features in type 1 diabetes. Study-wide results and limits: Researchers report that Type 1 diabetes patients had moderately but significantly shorter TCRB CDR3s across all four CD4+ subsets.

These TCRs are of unknown antigen specificity. Every isolated RNA sample was fully reverse transcribed, so sequencing captured expressed TCRB transcripts. The protocol was immunoSEQ multiplex PCR, while the TCRdb copy is restricted to in-frame clones and leaves out a portion. The table lists some 160,000 clones, approximately 8.7% of them singletons. The sample was central memory CD4+ T cells from blood. The receptors shown here come from a woman under 40 with type 1 diabetes.

The rearrangement uses TRBV5-4 and TRBJ2-7; 7 positions agree with TRBD1. Germline V lookup: CDR1 SGHNT, CDR2 YYREEE (reference sequence). The CDR3 loop spans 15 amino acids. The trim removed 0 bases at V and 6 bases at J, leaving 9 bases unmatched. DNA for the CDR3: TGTGCCAGCAGCTTGGGACAGACAGGGTTACGCGAGCAGTACTTC. Amino acids: CASSLGQTGLREQYF.

The V call is TRBV19, the J call TRBJ2-1, with 11 bases identical to TRBD2. With V trimmed by 0 bases and J by 9 bases, 7 bases remained unmatched. The CDR3 loop spans 16 amino acids. Germline V gene sequence: CDR1 LNHDA, CDR2 SQIVND (reference sequence). In nucleotides, the CDR3 is TGTGCCAGTAGTATAGATCTGACTAGCGGGATCGGTGAGCAGTTCTTC. Translation: CASSIDLTSGIGEQFF.

This clone appeared a few times. The gene calls are TRBV7-8 and TRBJ1-2; a weak D match, TRBD1 (5 bases). CDR1 SGHVS and CDR2 FQNEAQ come from the germline V gene. Between the trimmed V and J ends, which lost 5 bases and 1 base, there was a span of 17 bases. CDR3 length equals 16 residues. CDR3 residues: CASSPRGWRDNYGYTF. The CDR3 DNA follows: TGTGCCAGCAGCCCTCGGGGGTGGAGAGATAACTATGGCTACACCTTC.

This clone was counted between two and nine times. The CDR3 DNA sequence: TGCGCCAGCAGCTATACCCCGGGACTAGCTAGTGAGCAGTTCTTC. This codes for CASSYTPGLASEQFF. V gene TRBV5-1 combines with J gene TRBJ2-1, with 9 nucleotides matching TRBD2. The germline gives CDR1 SGHRS, CDR2 YFSETQ. After removal of 3 bases from V and 9 bases from J, the junction contained 10 bases not matched to a gene. The CDR3 is 15 amino acids.

The chain combines TRBV11-2 with TRBJ2-1; a possible D gene is TRBD1 (5 bases). Germline V lookup: CDR1 SGHAT, CDR2 FQNNGV. CDR3 length: 13 residues. V dropped 5 bases and J dropped 6 bases, with 11 bases sitting between them. In DNA form, the CDR3 reads TGTGCCAGCAGCCACGTTCAGGGCAATGAGCAGTTCTTC. Amino acids: CASSHVQGNEQFF.